This TCR beta chain was obtained from a study of blood T cell repertoires in COVID-19. This clone was recorded once. Methods used by the authors: The assay estimated nucleated cells by amplifying reference gene primers. Libraries were prepared by immunoSEQ multiplex PCR; TCRdb keeps only in-frame clonotypes and omits some of them. That table furnishes V, J and clone size, whereas the DNA furnished D and trimming. The repertoire holds 150,000 to 200,000 clones, with 85% as singletons. CDR1 is GTSNPN, CDR2 SVGIG, per germline (reference sequence). J gave up 8 bases and V 3 bases, and 13 bases lay outside the gene matches. The CDR3 contains 16 residues.

The specimen sequenced was peripheral blood. This TCR was sampled from a man aged 60 to 75 with COVID-19, enrolled during active disease. This chain uses TRBV30 with TRBJ1-6, with 7 bases lining up with TRBD1. The CDR3 spells CAWRTTGWSVYSPLHF. The CDR3 nucleotides read TGTGCCTGGAGGACGACAGGGTGGTCGGTTTATTCACCCCTCCACTTT.